This is a list of T cell receptor beta chains from one sample in a study of blood T cell repertoires in COVID-19. Measured with immunoSEQ multiplex PCR; TCRdb has only the in-frame clones, and not every one. The sample carries roughly 140,000 clones, around 90% recorded once. The sequencing input was peripheral blood. The receptors stem from a man aged 70-80 years with acute or convalescent COVID-19. The conserved cysteine and the conserved F or W are not part of the CDR3 here. Size tells how often a clone was seen (once, few, many) or the class of an expanded clone, and some rows leave it out.

V gene	J gene	clone size	CDR3 protein
TRBV4-1	TRBJ2-7	-	ASSQKRAENYEQY
TRBV15	TRBJ1-5	-	ATSRDRGQPQH
TRBV11-1	TRBJ1-4	-	ASSFTGGATNEKLF
TRBV10-3	TRBJ2-7	-	AISETSGRPHEQY
TRBV28	TRBJ1-1	-	ASSRAENTEAF
TRBV6-4	TRBJ2-5	-	ASSRGPGETQY
TRBV5-8	TRBJ2-7	-	ASSRGGQGVTYEQY
TRBV27	TRBJ1-1	-	ASSVLGAGVGTEAF
TRBV19	TRBJ1-4	-	ASSSQGQSKEKLF
TRBV15	TRBJ1-2	-	ATSRAGFSYGYT
TRBV18	TRBJ1-3	-	ASSALPPRGGNTIY
TRBV24-1	TRBJ1-5	-	ATNWTGSNQPQH
TRBV5-8	TRBJ2-2	-	ASRRTGDTGELF
TRBV7-2	TRBJ2-2	-	ASTGGRGLDTGELF
TRBV5-1	TRBJ2-5	-	ASSLEGAQGETQY
TRBV19	TRBJ1-5	-	ASSTGDRGRVQPQH
TRBV7-3	TRBJ1-3	-	ASSEQGASGNTIY
TRBV4-1	TRBJ2-3	-	ASSDTGQYTDTQY
TRBV28	TRBJ1-2	once	ASSPGQLRGYGYT
TRBV19	TRBJ2-7	-	ASSRQGTNSYEQY
TRBV5-8	TRBJ2-4	-	ASSPDRGM
TRBV19	TRBJ1-2	-	ASSIDISNYGYT
TRBV5-4	TRBJ1-5	-	AGGHRPGEPQH
TRBV7-5	TRBJ2-2	-	VRSEGLGRVTGELF
TRBV11-2	TRBJ1-4	-	ASSLGHRSTNEKLF
TRBV4-2	TRBJ2-1	-	ASSLNRDRVNNEQF
TRBV10-1	TRBJ1-3	-	ASSEIRLSGNTIY